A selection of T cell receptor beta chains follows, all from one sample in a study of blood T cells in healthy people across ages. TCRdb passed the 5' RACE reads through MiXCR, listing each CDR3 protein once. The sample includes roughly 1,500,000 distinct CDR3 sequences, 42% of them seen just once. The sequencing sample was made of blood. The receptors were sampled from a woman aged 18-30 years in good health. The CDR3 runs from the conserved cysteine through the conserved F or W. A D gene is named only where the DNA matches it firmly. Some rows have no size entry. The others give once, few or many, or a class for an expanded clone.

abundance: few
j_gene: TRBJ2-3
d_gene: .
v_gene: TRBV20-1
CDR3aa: CSAQQGNPDTQYF
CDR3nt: TGCAGTGCTCAACAGGGAAACCCAGATACGCAGTATTTT

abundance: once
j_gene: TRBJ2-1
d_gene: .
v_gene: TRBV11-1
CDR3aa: CARNEQFF
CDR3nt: TGTGCCCGTAATGAGCAGTTCTTC

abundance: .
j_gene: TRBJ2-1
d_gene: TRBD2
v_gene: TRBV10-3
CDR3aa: CAISPPSGSFNEQFF
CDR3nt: TGTGCCATCAGCCCGCCTAGCGGGAGTTTCAATGAGCAGTTCTTC

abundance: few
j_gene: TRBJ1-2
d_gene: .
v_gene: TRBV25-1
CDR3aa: CASSVGSGMNYGYTF
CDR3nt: TGTGCCAGCAGTGTAGGATCCGGAATGAACTATGGCTACACCTTC

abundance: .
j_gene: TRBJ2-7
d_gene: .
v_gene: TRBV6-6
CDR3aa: CASAPDDTTYEQYF
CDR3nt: TGTGCCAGCGCCCCGGACGACACTACCTACGAGCAGTACTTC

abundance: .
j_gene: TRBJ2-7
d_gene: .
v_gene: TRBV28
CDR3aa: CASSPDASDSYEQYF
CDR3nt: TGTGCCAGCAGTCCTGACGCTAGCGACTCCTACGAGCAGTACTTC

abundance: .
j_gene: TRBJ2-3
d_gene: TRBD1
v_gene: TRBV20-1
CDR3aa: CSARDGCYITGGEADTQYF
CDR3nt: TGCAGTGCTAGAGACGGGTGCTACATTACAGGGGGCGAAGCAGATACGCAGTATTTT

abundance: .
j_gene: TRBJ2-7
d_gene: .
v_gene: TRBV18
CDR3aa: CASSTTVTYEQYF
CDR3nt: TGTGCCAGCTCCACAACGGTAACCTACGAGCAGTACTTC

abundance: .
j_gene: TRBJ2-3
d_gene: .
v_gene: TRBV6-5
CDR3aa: CASRRPELSDTQYF
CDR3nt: TGTGCCAGCAGACGTCCCGAGCTTTCAGATACGCAGTATTTT

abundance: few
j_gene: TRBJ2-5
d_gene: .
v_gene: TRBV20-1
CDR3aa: CSARGGQPEETQYF
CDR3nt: TGCAGTGCTAGAGGCGGGCAACCTGAAGAGACCCAGTACTTC

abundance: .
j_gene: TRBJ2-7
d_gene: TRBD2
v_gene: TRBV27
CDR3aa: CASRASGEYEQYF
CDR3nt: TGTGCCAGCAGGGCTAGCGGGGAGTACGAGCAGTACTTC

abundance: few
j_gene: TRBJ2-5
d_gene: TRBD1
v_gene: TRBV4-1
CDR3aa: CASSQSLQGRETQYF
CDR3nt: TGCGCCAGCAGCCAAAGCCTACAGGGGCGGGAGACCCAGTACTTC

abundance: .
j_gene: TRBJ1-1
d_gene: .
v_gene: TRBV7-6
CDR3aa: CASSSDLDTEAFF
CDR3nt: TGTGCCAGCAGCTCCGACCTGGACACTGAAGCTTTCTTT

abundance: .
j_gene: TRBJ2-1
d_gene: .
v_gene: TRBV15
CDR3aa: CATSFAGPSYNEQFF
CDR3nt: TGTGCCACCAGCTTTGCGGGCCCCTCCTACAATGAGCAGTTCTTC

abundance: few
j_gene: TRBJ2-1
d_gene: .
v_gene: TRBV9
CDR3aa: CASMANLQINEQFF
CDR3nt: TGTGCCAGCATGGCTAATCTTCAAATTAATGAGCAGTTCTTC

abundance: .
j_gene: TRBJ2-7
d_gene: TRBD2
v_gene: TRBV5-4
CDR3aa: CASSFLNLAGGSYEQYF
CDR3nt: TGTGCCAGCAGCTTTTTAAACCTAGCGGGGGGCTCCTACGAGCAGTACTTC

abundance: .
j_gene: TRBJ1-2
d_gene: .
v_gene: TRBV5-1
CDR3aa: CASSLTGAGNYGYTF
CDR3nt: TGCGCCAGCAGCTTGACGGGCGCGGGTAACTATGGCTACACCTTC

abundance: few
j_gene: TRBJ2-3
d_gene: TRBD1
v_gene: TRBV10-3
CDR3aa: CASLGTGGSTDTQYF
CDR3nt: TGTGCCTCCCTAGGGACAGGGGGTAGCACAGATACGCAGTATTTT

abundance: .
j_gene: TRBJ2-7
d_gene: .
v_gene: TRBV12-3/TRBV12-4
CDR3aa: CASSPLGLVTSYEQYF
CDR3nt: TGTGCCAGCAGCCCCTTGGGACTGGTGACCTCCTACGAGCAGTACTTC

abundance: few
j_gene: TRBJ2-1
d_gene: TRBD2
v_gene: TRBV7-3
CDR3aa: CASSPGTSGGVEQFF
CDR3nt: TGTGCCAGCAGCCCCGGGACTAGCGGGGGAGTTGAGCAGTTCTTC

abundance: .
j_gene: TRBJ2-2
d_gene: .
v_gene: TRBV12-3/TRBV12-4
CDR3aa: CASSPPVGGELFF
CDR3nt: TGTGCCAGCAGTCCTCCGGTGGGCGGGGAGCTGTTTTTT

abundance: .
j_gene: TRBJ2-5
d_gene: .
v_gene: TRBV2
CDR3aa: CASSRRDARGPLETQYF
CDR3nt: TGTGCCAGCAGTCGACGGGACGCCAGGGGACCTCTAGAGACCCAGTACTTC

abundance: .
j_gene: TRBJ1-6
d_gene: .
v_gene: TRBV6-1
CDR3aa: CASSVTGSLGTLHF
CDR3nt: TGTGCCAGCAGTGTCACAGGGTCCTTGGGAACCCTCCACTTT

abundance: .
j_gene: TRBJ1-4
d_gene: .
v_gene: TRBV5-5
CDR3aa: CASSLAEDEYEKLFF
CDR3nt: TGTGCCAGCAGCTTGGCGGAGGATGAGTATGAAAAACTGTTTTTT

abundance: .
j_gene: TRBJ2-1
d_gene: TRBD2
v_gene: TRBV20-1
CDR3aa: CSAPREPGLTYNEQFF
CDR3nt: TGCAGTGCCCCTAGGGAGCCGGGACTAACCTACAATGAGCAGTTCTTC

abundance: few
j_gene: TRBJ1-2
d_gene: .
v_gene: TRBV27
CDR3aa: CASANLPAQGGEGYTF
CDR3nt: TGTGCCAGCGCCAATCTGCCGGCACAGGGAGGCGAAGGCTACACCTTC

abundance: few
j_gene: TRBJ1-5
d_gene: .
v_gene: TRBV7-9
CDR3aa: CATGQPQHF
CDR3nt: TGTGCAACCGGACAGCCCCAGCATTTT

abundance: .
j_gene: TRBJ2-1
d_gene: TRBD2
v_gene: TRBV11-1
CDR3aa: CASSFATETSGSGYNEQFF
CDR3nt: TGTGCCAGCAGCTTTGCCACCGAGACTAGCGGGAGCGGGTACAATGAGCAGTTCTTC

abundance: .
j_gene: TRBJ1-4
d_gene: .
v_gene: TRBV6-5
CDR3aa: CASSGQYNYEKLFF
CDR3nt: TGTGCCAGCAGTGGACAGTACAACTATGAAAAACTGTTTTTT

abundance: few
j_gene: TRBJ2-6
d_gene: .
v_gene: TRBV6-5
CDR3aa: CASSYSVGSGANVLTF
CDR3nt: TGTGCCAGCAGTTACTCCGTGGGCTCTGGGGCCAACGTCCTGACTTTC

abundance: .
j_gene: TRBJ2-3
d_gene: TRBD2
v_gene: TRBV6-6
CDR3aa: CASSYASGKNTDTRYF
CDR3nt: TGTGCCAGCAGTTACGCTAGCGGGAAAAACACAGATACGCGGTATTTT

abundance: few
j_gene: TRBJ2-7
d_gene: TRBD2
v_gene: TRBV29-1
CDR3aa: CSAGRVGNEQYF
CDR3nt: TGCAGCGCGGGGAGGGTTGGCAATGAGCAGTACTTC

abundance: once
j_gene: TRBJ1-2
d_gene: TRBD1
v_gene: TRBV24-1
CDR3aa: CATSEPDREIDGYTF
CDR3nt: TGTGCCACCAGTGAACCCGACAGGGAGATCGATGGCTACACCTTC

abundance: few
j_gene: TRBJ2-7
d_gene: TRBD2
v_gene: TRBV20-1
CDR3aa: CSARLAGAPYEQYF
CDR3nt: TGCAGTGCTAGGCTAGCGGGGGCTCCCTACGAGCAGTACTTC

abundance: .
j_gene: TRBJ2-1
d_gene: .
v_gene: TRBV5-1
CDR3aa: CASSLTAGEISNEQFF
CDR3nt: TGCGCCAGCAGCTTGACCGCAGGGGAAATCTCGAATGAGCAGTTCTTC

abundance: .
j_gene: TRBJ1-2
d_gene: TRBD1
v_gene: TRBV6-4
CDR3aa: CASSDQTGAGGYTF
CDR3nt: TGTGCCAGCAGTGACCAAACAGGGGCTGGTGGCTACACCTTC

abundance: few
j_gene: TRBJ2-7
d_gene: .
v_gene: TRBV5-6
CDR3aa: CASSTPTDSYEQYF
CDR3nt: TGTGCCAGCAGCACACCGACAGACTCCTACGAGCAGTACTTC

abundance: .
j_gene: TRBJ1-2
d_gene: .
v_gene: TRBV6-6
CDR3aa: CASSPLPLYGYTF
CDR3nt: TGTGCCTCCTCGCCACTACCCCTCTATGGCTACACCTTC

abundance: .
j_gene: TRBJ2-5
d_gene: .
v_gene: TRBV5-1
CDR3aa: CASSLAGAIQETQYF
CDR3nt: TGTGCCAGCAGCTTAGCCGGGGCTATTCAAGAGACCCAGTACTTC

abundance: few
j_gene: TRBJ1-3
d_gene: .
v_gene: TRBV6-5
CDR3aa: CASSYSRGSSGNTIYF
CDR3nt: TGTGCCAGCAGTTACTCCCGGGGCAGTTCTGGAAACACCATATATTTT

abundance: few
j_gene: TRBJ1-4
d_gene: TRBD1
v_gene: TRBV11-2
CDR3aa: CASSRQGHMATNEKLFF
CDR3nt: TGTGCCAGCAGCAGACAGGGCCACATGGCAACTAATGAAAAACTGTTTTTT

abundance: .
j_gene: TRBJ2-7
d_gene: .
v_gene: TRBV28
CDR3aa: CASSLITSYEQYF
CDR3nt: TGTGCCAGCAGTTTGATCACTTCCTACGAGCAGTACTTC

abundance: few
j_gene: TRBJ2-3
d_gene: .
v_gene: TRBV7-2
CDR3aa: CASSVGLGDTQYF
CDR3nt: TGTGCCAGCAGCGTAGGACTGGGAGATACGCAGTATTTT

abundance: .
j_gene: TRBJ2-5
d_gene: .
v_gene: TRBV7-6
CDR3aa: CASSQTPSAGETQYF
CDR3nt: TGTGCCAGCAGCCAAACTCCTAGCGCGGGGGAGACCCAGTACTTC

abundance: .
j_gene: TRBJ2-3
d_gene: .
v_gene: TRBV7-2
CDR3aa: CASSFNPDTQYF
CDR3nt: TGTGCCAGCAGCTTCAATCCCGATACGCAGTATTTT

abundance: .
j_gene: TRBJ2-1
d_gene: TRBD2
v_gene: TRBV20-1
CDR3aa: CSESGLADNEQFF
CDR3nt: TGCAGTGAATCGGGACTAGCGGACAATGAGCAGTTCTTC

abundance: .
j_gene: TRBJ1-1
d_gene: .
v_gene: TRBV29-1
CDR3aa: CSVKPGLGAFF
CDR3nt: TGCAGCGTTAAACCGGGACTAGGAGCTTTCTTT

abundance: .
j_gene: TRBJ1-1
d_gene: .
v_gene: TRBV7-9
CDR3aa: CASSQQESRPRQVGGQGAFF
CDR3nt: TGTGCCAGCAGCCAACAAGAATCAAGACCTCGCCAGGTGGGGGGGCAGGGGGCTTTCTTT

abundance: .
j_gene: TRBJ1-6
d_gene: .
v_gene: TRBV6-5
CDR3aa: CASSDVGASPLHF
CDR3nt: TGTGCCAGCAGTGACGTCGGGGCTTCACCCCTCCACTTT

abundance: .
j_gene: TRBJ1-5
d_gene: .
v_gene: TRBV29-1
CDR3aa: CSAEEQGNQPQHF
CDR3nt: TGCAGCGCTGAAGAGCAGGGCAATCAGCCCCAGCATTTT

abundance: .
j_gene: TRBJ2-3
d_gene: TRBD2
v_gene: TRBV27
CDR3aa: CASSNLAGGNTDTQYF
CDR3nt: TGTGCCAGCAGTAACTTAGCGGGGGGGAACACAGATACGCAGTATTTT

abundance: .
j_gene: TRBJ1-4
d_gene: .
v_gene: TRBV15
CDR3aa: CATSRDFGGGEKLFF
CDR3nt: TGTGCCACCAGCAGAGATTTCGGGGGTGGTGAAAAACTGTTTTTT

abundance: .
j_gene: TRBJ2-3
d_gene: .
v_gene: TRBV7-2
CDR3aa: CASSFEGRTQYF
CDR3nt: TGTGCCAGCAGCTTCGAGGGCCGTACGCAGTATTTT

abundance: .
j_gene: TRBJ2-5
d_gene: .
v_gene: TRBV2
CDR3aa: CASSDRDGETQYF
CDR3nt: TGTGCCAGCAGTGACAGGGATGGGGAGACCCAGTACTTC

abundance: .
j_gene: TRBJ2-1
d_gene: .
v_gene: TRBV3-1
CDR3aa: CASSQDPLVGEQFF
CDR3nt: TGTGCCAGCAGCCAAGATCCTTTAGTTGGTGAGCAGTTCTTC